This T cell receptor (beta chain) stems from a study of CD8+CD57+ T cells in acquired aplastic anemia. General study results and limits: No significant difference in CD8+ Simpson's diversity was found between patients and controls.

V was shortened by 3 bases and J by 3 bases, with 12 bases between the two germline ends. This CDR3 region has 13 residues. CDR1 and CDR2 (germline): SQVTM, ANQGSEA. A word on this clonotype: As yet, its antigen is unknown.

According to the study, genomic DNA was the template for TCR beta VDJ and CDR3 profiling. Using its own MiXCR run on the reads, TCRdb lists one record per CDR3 protein. This table has 98,000 or so distinct CDR3 sequences, 51% appearing once. The genes are TRBV29-1 and TRBJ2-7, with D unclear. Sequenced sample: sorted CD4+, CD8+, or CD8+CD57+ T cells (not recorded which) from PBMCs. The TCR sequence derives from a human donor in good health, serving as a control. CDR3 nucleotide sequence: TGCAGCGTTGATGATGGTTTAGGCTACGAGCAGTACTTC. It yields the protein CSVDDGLGYEQYF.